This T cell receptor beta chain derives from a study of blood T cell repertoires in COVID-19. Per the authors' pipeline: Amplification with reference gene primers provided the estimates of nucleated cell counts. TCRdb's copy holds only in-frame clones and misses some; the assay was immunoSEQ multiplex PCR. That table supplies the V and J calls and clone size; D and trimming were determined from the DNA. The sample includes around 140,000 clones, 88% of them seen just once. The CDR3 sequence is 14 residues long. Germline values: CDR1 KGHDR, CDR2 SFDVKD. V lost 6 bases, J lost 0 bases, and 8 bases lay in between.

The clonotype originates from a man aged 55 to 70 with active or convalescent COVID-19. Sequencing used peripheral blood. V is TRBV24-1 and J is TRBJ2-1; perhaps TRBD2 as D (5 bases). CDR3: CATSLGSSYNEQFF. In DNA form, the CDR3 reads TGTGCCACCAGTCTGGGGAGCTCCTACAATGAGCAGTTCTTC.